Shown below are 9 T cell receptor beta chains from a single sample sequenced in a study of T cells in Graves' hyperthyroidism and ophthalmopathy. RNA transcripts were the template for amplifying TCR beta CDR3 regions. Initially, a first-round RT-PCR of the TCR CDR3 employed the HTBI primer set. TCRdb reprocessed the multiplex PCR reads with MiXCR, giving one entry per CDR3 protein. Of hundreds of thousands of distinct CDR3 sequences listed, over 40% were seen once; the top ten hold 7% to 7.5%. Sequencing was carried out using peripheral blood or thyroid tissue (not recorded which). The receptors come from an adult man with Graves' disease, either hyperthyroidism or ophthalmopathy (not recorded which).

This clonotype was recorded many times. This chain joins TRBV7-9 and TRBJ1-1; tentative D call: TRBD1 (6 bases). V gave up 5 bases and J gave up 7 bases, with 14 bases separating them. The CDR3 runs 13 residues. Looked up from germline, CDR1 is SEHNR and CDR2 is FQNEAQ (reference sequence). The CDR3 loop reads CASSPDSGIEAFF. The DNA of the CDR3 is TGTGCCAGCAGCCCGGACAGCGGGATTGAAGCTTTCTTT.

This clonotype has a handful of counts. The rearrangement links TRBV7-8 to TRBJ2-7; perhaps TRBD1 as D (5 bases). This CDR3 has 12 amino acids. V shed 6 bases and J shed 6 bases, with 12 bases lying between them. The germline V gene has CDR1 SGHVS and CDR2 FQNEAQ. The CDR3 loop reads CASSTDTSEQYF. The CDR3 nucleotides are TGTGCCAGCAGTACGGACACCTCCGAGCAGTACTTC.

The chain uses TRBV9 and TRBJ2-7; 10 bases are shared with TRBD2. The V gene's germline CDR1 is SGDLS and CDR2 YYNGEE. The trim removed 4 bases at V and 3 bases at J, leaving 7 bases unmatched. This CDR3 has 15 residues. Written as DNA, the CDR3 is TGTGCCAGCAGCTCTACCGGGACTAGCGACTACGAGCAGTACTTC. Amino acid sequence: CASSSTGTSDYEQYF. Full variable domain (missing parts from reference TRBV9 and TRBJ2-7): DSGVTQTPKHLITATGQRVTLRCSPRSGDLSVYWYQQSLDQGLQFLIQYYNGEERAKGNILERFSAQQFPDLHSELNLSSLELGDSALYFCASSSTGTSDYEQYFGPGTRLTVT.

With regard to this clonotype: The missing conserved phenylalanine or tryptophan at the end of this CDR3 makes a read error likely. Because the CDR3's place on the DNA is in doubt, the DNA is left out and the CDR3 is given as listed by TCRdb. The gene calls are TRBV7-9 and TRBJ2-7; the table's D call, TRBD2, has no DNA check behind it. Per germline, CDR1 SEHNR and CDR2 FQNEAQ (reference sequence). Inclusive of both ends, the CDR3 amounts to 8 amino acids. CDR3 residues: CASRRAIG.

On this clonotype itself: Germline is not matched at one junction end, which may reflect a read error. V usage is TRBV10-3 and J usage is TRBJ1-1, with a possible D match to TRBD1 (5 bases). Germline V gene sequence: CDR1 ENHRY, CDR2 SYGVKD. The CDR3 length is 14 residues. CDR3 nucleotides: TGTGCCATCGGTGACTCCCCGGGGGGTACTGAAGCTTTCTTT. Translated, it gives CAIGDSPGGTEAFF.

This clonotype occurred a few times. This chain links TRBV24-1 with TRBJ1-1; TRBD1 aligns across 7 bases. There are 15 residues in the CDR3. CDR1 is KGHDR, CDR2 SFDVKD, per germline. The junction had 8 bases not matched to a gene; V was cut back by 7 bases and J by 1 base. Here the CDR3 DNA reads TGTGCCACCAGAACTCGGACAGGCCCGAACACTGAAGCTTTCTTT. Translating gives CATRTRTGPNTEAFF.

This chain uses TRBV20-1 with TRBJ2-5; 11 nucleotides agree with TRBD2. V lost 0 bases and J lost 2; bases outside the gene matches: 5. CDR3 size: 16 residues. The germline gives CDR1 DFQATT, CDR2 SNEGSKA (reference sequence). The CDR3 nucleotides read TGCAGTGCTAGAGACTTTAGCGGGAGGGGTCAAGAGACCCAGTACTTC. Residues: CSARDFSGRGQETQYF.

The J gene is TRBJ1-5, the V gene TRBV28, with no clear D. V lost 2 bases to trimming and J lost 5 bases, with 13 bases between them. This CDR3 region has 15 residues. The V gene's germline CDR1 is MDHEN and CDR2 SYDVKM. CDR3 residues: CASSLPRGRDQPQHF. CDR3 in DNA: TGTGCCAGCAGTTTACCCCGGGGAAGGGATCAGCCCCAGCATTTT.

The chain couples TRBV5-1 to TRBJ2-5; D possibly corresponds to TRBD1 (7 bases). The CDR3 contains 13 residues. Trimming pared 0 bases from V and 9 bases from J, leaving 12 bases between. Germline V gene data show CDR1 as SGHRS and CDR2 as YFSETQ. CDR3 amino acids: CASSLGAGGSQYF. The CDR3 DNA reads TGCGCCAGCAGCTTGGGGGCAGGGGGGTCCCAGTACTTC.